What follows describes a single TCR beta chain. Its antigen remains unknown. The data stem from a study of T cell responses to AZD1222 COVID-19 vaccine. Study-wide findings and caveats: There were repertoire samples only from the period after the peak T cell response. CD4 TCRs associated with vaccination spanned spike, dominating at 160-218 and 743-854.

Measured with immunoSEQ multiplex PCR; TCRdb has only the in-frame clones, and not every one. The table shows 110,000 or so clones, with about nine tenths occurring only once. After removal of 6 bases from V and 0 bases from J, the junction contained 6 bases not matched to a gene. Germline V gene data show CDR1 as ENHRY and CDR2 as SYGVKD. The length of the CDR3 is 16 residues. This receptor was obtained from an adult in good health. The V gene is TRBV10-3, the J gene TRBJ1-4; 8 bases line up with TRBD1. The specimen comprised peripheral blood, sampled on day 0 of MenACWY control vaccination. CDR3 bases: TGTGCCATCAGCGAGAAACAGGGGGCAACTAATGAAAAACTGTTTTTT. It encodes CAISEKQGATNEKLFF.